This entry lists 32 T cell receptor beta chains sequenced from one sample in a study of blood T cell repertoires in COVID-19. Sequencing used immunoSEQ multiplex PCR; TCRdb keeps in-frame clones, though not all of them. The sample holds over 350,000 clones, approximately 90% seen once. Sequencing was performed on PBMCs or T cells enriched from blood (not recorded which). The receptors shown here come from a woman aged 40-49 years who had been exposed to COVID-19.

With respect to this clone: Other DNA sequences from this sample encode an identical CDR3 as well. The V call is TRBV15, the J call TRBJ1-4, with TRBD1 matching over 9 bases. The ends lost 1 base at V and 5 bases at J; junction bases unmatched: 2. CDR3 size: 15 residues. Germline assignment: CDR1 LNHNV and CDR2 YYDKDF (reference sequence). CDR3 loop: CATSRGDRGNEKLFF. The CDR3 DNA is TGTGCCACCAGCAGAGGAGACAGGGGGAATGAAAAACTGTTTTTT.

This clone turned up a few times. The V gene is TRBV6-2 or TRBV6-3, the J gene TRBJ2-2, with D possibly being TRBD2 (5 bases). CDR1 MNHEY and CDR2 SVGEGT come from the germline V gene. V shed 1 base and J shed 0 bases, with 6 bases lying between them. The CDR3 is 15 amino acids. The CDR3 here is CASSYWRANTGELFF. CDR3 nucleotide sequence: TGTGCCAGCAGTTACTGGCGGGCGAACACCGGGGAGCTGTTTTTT.

The chain couples TRBV5-1 to TRBJ2-3; TRBD2 matches at 11 bases. The germline V gene encodes CDR1 SGHRS and CDR2 YFSETQ. Losses at the gene ends were 3 bases for V and 6 bases for J; bases not matched to a gene: 21. CDR3 length: 20 amino acids. The CDR3 loop is CASSSTPLEFLAGGPDTQYF. Here the CDR3 DNA reads TGCGCCAGCAGCTCCACACCCCTGGAGTTTTTAGCGGGGGGGCCTGATACGCAGTATTTT.

The chain couples TRBV24-1 to TRBJ2-4, with 11 bases fitting TRBD1. Germline CDR1 is KGHDR and CDR2 is SFDVKD. Trimming removed 7 bases from V and 0 bases from J; junction bases left unmatched: 10. The CDR3 consists of 18 residues. The CDR3 region has the DNA TGTGCCACCAGAGGACAGGGGGCCTCCTGGCTAGCCAAAAACATTCAGTACTTC. It encodes CATRGQGASWLAKNIQYF.

The chain is built from TRBV11-3 and TRBJ1-2; D is perhaps TRBD1 (6 bases). The length of the CDR3 is 14 residues. Trimming cost V 6 bases and J 1 base, with 12 bases left between them. Germline CDR1 is SGHNT and CDR2 is YENEEA. CDR3 in DNA: TGTGCCAGCAGATCAGGGGTTGGTAACTATGGCTACACCTTC. It encodes CASRSGVGNYGYTF.

The genes are TRBV4-3 and TRBJ2-7; 10 bases fit TRBD1. Germline V gives CDR1 LGHNA, CDR2 YSLEER. The length of the CDR3 is 15 residues. Trimming at V came to 4 bases and at J to 1 base, leaving 4 bases not matched to a gene. CDR3 residues: CASSPGTGDSYEQYF. The DNA for the CDR3 is TGCGCCAGCAGCCCCGGGACAGGGGATTCCTACGAGCAGTACTTC.

The chain couples TRBV15 to TRBJ1-2, with 8 nucleotides matching TRBD1. Germline-derived CDR1 and CDR2 are LNHNV and YYDKDF (reference sequence). V trimming: 0 bases; J trimming: 4 bases; junction bases outside the gene matches: 4. The CDR3 runs to 15 residues. The CDR3 is CATSRETGGSYGYTF. CDR3 bases: TGTGCCACCAGCAGAGAAACAGGGGGTAGCTATGGCTACACCTTC.

The rearrangement joins TRBV20-1 to TRBJ1-2; D remains unclear. Germline CDR1 is DFQATT and CDR2 is SNEGSKA (reference sequence). The CDR3 is made up of 11 amino acids. V was shortened by 6 bases and J by 8 bases, with 13 bases between the two germline ends. CDR3 nucleotide sequence: TGCAGTGCCCCCGTCCCGGGAGGCTACACCTTC. This codes for CSAPVPGGYTF.

The chain joins TRBV19 to TRBJ2-7, with a tentative D call TRBD2 (6 bases). The length of the CDR3 is 15 residues. The V and J ends lost 4 bases and 0 bases respectively, with 13 bases between them. Per germline, CDR1 LNHDA and CDR2 SQIVND (reference sequence). The CDR3 loop reads CASSTRTTSSYEQYF. The CDR3 bases are TGTGCCAGTAGTACCCGGACTACGAGCTCCTACGAGCAGTACTTC.

This clone is a singleton in its sample. This chain links TRBV5-6 with TRBJ1-5; D is undetermined. Germline V gene data show CDR1 as SGHDT and CDR2 as YYEEEE. The CDR3 loop spans 13 amino acids. V lost 4 bases to trimming and J lost 2 bases, with 7 bases between them. The CDR3: CASSVFGNQPQHF. CDR3 nucleotide sequence: TGTGCCAGCAGCGTATTCGGCAATCAGCCCCAGCATTTT.

The CDR3 loop is CASSDTSTNEKLFF. The CDR3 DNA reads as TGTGCCAGCAGCGACACCTCAACTAATGAAAAACTGTTTTTT. J is TRBJ1-4 and V is TRBV5-4; D is unclear. The CDR3 consists of 14 residues. Per the germline V gene, CDR1 is SGHNT and CDR2 is YYREEE (reference sequence). The germline V and J ends were trimmed by 4 bases and 0 bases, with 7 bases remaining between them. Drawing the rest from reference TRBV5-4 and TRBJ1-4, the complete variable domain is ETGVTQSPTHLIKTRGQQVTLRCSSQSGHNTVSWYQQALGQGPQFIFQYYREEENGRGNFPPRFSGLQFPNYSSELNVNALELDDSALYLCASSDTSTNEKLFFGSGTQLSVL.

The chain combines TRBV6-2 or TRBV6-3 with TRBJ2-7, with D tentatively TRBD1 (6 bases). The CDR3 spans 15 residues. The V end lost 5 bases, the J end lost 0 bases, and 14 bases lay between the germline ends. The germline CDR1 and CDR2 sequences are MNHEY and SVGEGT. The CDR3 DNA reads TGTGCCAGCAGTGTACCCAGGGGAAGCTCCTACGAGCAGTACTTC. Its translation is CASSVPRGSSYEQYF.

The V call is TRBV30, the J call TRBJ2-1; D not resolved. The germline V gene encodes CDR1 GTSNPN and CDR2 SVGIG (reference sequence). The CDR3 extends over 15 amino acids. The germline V and J ends were trimmed by 1 base and 4 bases, with 14 bases remaining between them. The DNA for the CDR3 is TGTGCCTGGAGTGCCCCCACCCACCGGTACAATGAGCAGTTCTTC. Protein: CAWSAPTHRYNEQFF.

In its sample, this clone was seen once. This chain joins TRBV18 and TRBJ2-2; TRBD1 agrees at 7 bases. The CDR3 contains 15 residues. CDR1 KGHSH and CDR2 LQKENI come from the germline V gene. Unmatched junction bases numbered 6, after V lost 2 bases and J lost 6 bases. The DNA for the CDR3 is TGTGCCAGCTCACCAACGGACAGGCCTTCCGGGGAGCTGTTTTTT. It yields the protein CASSPTDRPSGELFF.

The gene calls are TRBV19 and TRBJ1-2; D is undetermined. The CDR3 runs to 13 residues. V lost 4 bases and J 1 base, leaving 7 bases between the germline ends. Germline values: CDR1 LNHDA, CDR2 SQIVND (reference sequence). This chain's CDR3 is CASSTDGNYGYTF. The CDR3 coding sequence is TGTGCCAGTAGTACAGACGGTAACTATGGCTACACCTTC.

There are a few counts of this clone. CDR3: CASSPDRGGYTF. The CDR3 DNA reads TGTGCCAGTAGTCCGGACAGGGGAGGCTACACCTTC. This chain joins TRBV19 and TRBJ1-2; 9 positions agree with TRBD1. Germline trimming cut 5 bases from V and 8 bases from J; bases unmatched to any gene: 3. The CDR3 covers 12 residues. CDR1 is LNHDA, CDR2 SQIVND, per germline (reference sequence). The full variable domain, completed using reference TRBV19 and TRBJ1-2, is DGGITQSPKYLFRKEGQNVTLSCEQNLNHDAMYWYRQDPGQGLRLIYYSQIVNDFQKGDIAEGYSVSREKKESFPLTVTSAQKNPTAFYLCASSPDRGGYTFGSGTRLTVV.

This clone was picked up one time. The rearrangement uses TRBV6-1 and TRBJ1-1; a possible D gene is TRBD1 (5 bases). V lost 8 bases to trimming and J lost 0 bases, with 19 bases between them. This CDR3 is 16 amino acids long. Germline CDR1 MNHNS, CDR2 SASEGT. The DNA of the CDR3 is TGTGCCAGCGGTGGAAGACAGAACAACATGAACACTGAAGCTTTCTTT. Residues: CASGGRQNNMNTEAFF.

This clone showed up just once. The V call is TRBV9, the J call TRBJ1-6; no reliable D call. The CDR3 length is 13 residues. Per germline, CDR1 SGDLS and CDR2 YYNGEE. V was pared by 4 bases and J by 4 bases, with 6 bases between. The CDR3 DNA reads as TGTGCCAGCAGCTTAGCGTATAATTCACCCCTCCACTTT. Translation gives CASSLAYNSPLHF. Looking up the rest from reference TRBV9 and TRBJ1-6 gives the full variable domain: DSGVTQTPKHLITATGQRVTLRCSPRSGDLSVYWYQQSLDQGLQFLIQYYNGEERAKGNILERFSAQQFPDLHSELNLSSLELGDSALYFCASSLAYNSPLHFGNGTRLTVT.

The chain links TRBV18 to TRBJ1-2; TRBD1 aligns across 7 bases. The CDR3 loop spans 18 amino acids. V shed 1 base, J shed 0 bases, and the junction held 11 bases outside the gene matches. Germline V gene lookup returns CDR1 KGHSH and CDR2 LQKENI. The CDR3 sequence is CASSPRETGTRTNYGYTF. CDR3 DNA: TGTGCCAGCTCACCACGCGAGACAGGGACGCGCACTAACTATGGCTACACCTTC.

The chain recombines TRBV27 with TRBJ1-2; TRBD1 aligns across 7 bases. The germline V gene encodes CDR1 MNHEY and CDR2 SMNVEV (reference sequence). There are 13 residues in the CDR3. Losses at the gene ends were 6 bases for V and 8 bases for J; bases not matched to a gene: 9. The CDR3 DNA reads TGTGCCAGCAGATCCACAGGGGATAGAGGCTACACCTTC. It encodes CASRSTGDRGYTF.

The rearrangement uses TRBV5-1 and TRBJ1-1; 8 positions agree with TRBD1. Germline V gene lookup returns CDR1 SGHRS and CDR2 YFSETQ. The ends lost 4 bases at V and 2 bases at J; junction bases unmatched: 10. This CDR3 contains 16 residues. The CDR3, as DNA: TGCGCCAGCAGCCCTCGCCTAGGACAGGGCAACACTGAAGCTTTCTTT. It codes for CASSPRLGQGNTEAFF.

The rearrangement links TRBV5-1 to TRBJ1-3; D is possibly TRBD1 (6 bases). Trimming cost V 4 bases and J 6 bases, with 17 bases left between them. CDR3 size: 15 residues. In germline, CDR1 is SGHRS, CDR2 YFSETQ. The CDR3 DNA reads as TGCGCCAGCAGCCGAATACCGGGACAATTAAACACCATATATTTT. Translated, it gives CASSRIPGQLNTIYF.

V gene TRBV7-9 combines with J gene TRBJ1-4; 8 bases are a match to TRBD1. The V segment lost 5 bases and the J segment 8 bases; nucleotides outside the gene matches: 13. The germline V gene has CDR1 SEHNR and CDR2 FQNEAQ (reference sequence). The CDR3 sequence is 16 residues long. The CDR3 sequence: CASSRRRQGAREKLFF. The CDR3 DNA follows: TGTGCCAGCAGCCGCCGTCGGCAGGGGGCGAGGGAAAAACTGTTTTTT.

The J gene is TRBJ1-2, the V gene TRBV7-2; D is perhaps TRBD1 (5 bases). CDR1 and CDR2 from the germline V gene are SGHTA and FQGNSA. CDR3 length: 12 residues. Trimming removed 2 bases from V and 8 bases from J, with 9 bases in between. CDR3 sequence (DNA): TGTGCCAGCAGCTTACAGGGCTTGGGCTACACCTTC. Translation: CASSLQGLGYTF. The full variable domain, with the rest looked up from reference TRBV7-2 and TRBJ1-2, is GAGVSQSPSNKVTEKGKDVELRCDPISGHTALYWYRQSLGQGLEFLIYFQGNSAPDKSGLPSDRFSAERTGGSVSTLTIQRTQQEDSAVYLCASSLQGLGYTFGSGTRLTVV.

This chain uses TRBV2 with TRBJ2-3; TRBD2 agrees at 11 bases. The V gene end was trimmed by 6 bases and the J gene end by 0 bases; junction bases not matched to a gene: 8. The CDR3 sequence is 17 residues long. CDR1 is SNHLY and CDR2 is FYNNEI in the germline V gene. CDR3 loop: CASRFRGLAVSTDTQYF. CDR3 bases: TGTGCCAGCAGGTTTCGGGGACTAGCGGTGAGCACAGATACGCAGTATTTT.

The V gene is TRBV3-1 (or the pseudogene TRBV3-2), the J gene TRBJ2-5; D may be TRBD1 (5 bases). The germline V gene encodes CDR1 LGHDT and CDR2 YNNKEL (reference sequence). The CDR3 consists of 15 residues. V dropped 1 base and J dropped 0 bases, with 9 bases sitting between them. CDR3 DNA: TGTGCCAGCAGCCAAGCGGCGGACAACCAAGAGACCCAGTACTTC. This codes for CASSQAADNQETQYF.

The chain joins TRBV7-2 to TRBJ2-5; D is possibly TRBD2 (6 bases). V shed 1 base and J shed 1 base, with 10 bases lying between them. The CDR3 is 15 amino acids. The germline gives CDR1 SGHTA, CDR2 FQGNSA. In DNA form, the CDR3 reads TGTGCCAGCAGCTTAGGCGGCGGGGCCCAAGAGACCCAGTACTTC. Residues: CASSLGGGAQETQYF.

This clone showed up just once. The chain joins TRBV19 to TRBJ1-2; D is possibly TRBD1 (6 bases). Between the trimmed V and J ends, which lost 7 bases and 7 bases, there was a span of 22 bases. The CDR3 extends over 15 amino acids. Germline CDR1 is LNHDA and CDR2 is SQIVND (reference sequence). The CDR3 region has the DNA TGTGCCAGTAAGTTGGGGGCCCAAACACAGGGTGGCTACACCTTC. This codes for CASKLGAQTQGGYTF. The variable domain in full, with the rest retrieved from reference TRBV19 and TRBJ1-2, is DGGITQSPKYLFRKEGQNVTLSCEQNLNHDAMYWYRQDPGQGLRLIYYSQIVNDFQKGDIAEGYSVSREKKESFPLTVTSAQKNPTAFYLCASKLGAQTQGGYTFGSGTRLTVV.

The genes are TRBV5-4 and TRBJ2-7; 7 nucleotides align to TRBD1. The CDR3 loop spans 13 amino acids. V was pared by 4 bases and J by 8 bases, with 9 bases of the junction left unmatched. Germline CDR1 and CDR2: SGHNT and YYREEE (reference sequence). For the CDR3, the DNA is TGTGCCAGCAGCACCGGACAGGCCGGGCAGCAGTACTTC. This encodes CASSTGQAGQQYF.

V is TRBV10-1 and J is TRBJ2-7, with D possibly TRBD1 on 6 matching bases. Trimming pared 6 bases from V and 4 bases from J, leaving 16 bases between. The germline V gene has CDR1 WNHNN and CDR2 SYGVQD (reference sequence). CDR3 length equals 14 residues. The CDR3 sequence is CASRPEPGDYEQYF. DNA of the CDR3: TGCGCCAGCAGACCGGAACCAGGGGATTACGAGCAGTACTTC.

This clone has just a few counts. This chain links TRBV27 with TRBJ1-2, with 8 nucleotides matching TRBD1. The J segment lost 6 bases and the V segment lost 4 bases, leaving 10 bases of the junction unmatched. The CDR3 runs 15 residues. Germline V gives CDR1 MNHEY, CDR2 SMNVEV (reference sequence). CDR3 loop: CASSSVGGQVHGYTF. The CDR3 DNA reads as TGTGCCAGCAGTTCAGTGGGGGGACAGGTGCATGGCTACACCTTC.

The rearrangement uses TRBV4-3 and TRBJ1-3, with 7 bases fitting TRBD1. V gave up 3 bases and J gave up 4 bases; unmatched junction bases: 6. Germline V CDR1 and CDR2: LGHNA, YSLEER. The CDR3 length is 15 residues. The CDR3 nucleotides read TGCGCCAGCAGCCAGGAGGGGGCGCGGGGAAACACCATATATTTT. Translation: CASSQEGARGNTIYF.